These 26 T cell receptor beta chains came from one sample sequenced in a study of shared clonotypes between healthy human individuals. This table comes from immunoSEQ multiplex PCR, and its TCRdb copy is limited to in-frame clones, with some not included. The data show more than 400,000 clones, with more than 65% seen just once and about 12% held by the top ten. The sequenced sample was PBMCs. The receptors originated from a woman in her thirties or forties in good health. Some clones in this sample may be carry-over from other donors' samples.

Of note for this clone: Only one base separates this from a far larger clonotype, so it likely reflects a read error. The sample contains more than one DNA sequence encoding this CDR3. The V gene is TRBV2, the J gene TRBJ1-1; D is unresolved. Germline V gene lookup returns CDR1 SNHLY and CDR2 FYNNEI. The CDR3 loop spans 14 amino acids. CDR3 DNA sequence: TGTGCAAGCAGTGTGCTGGCCTTGAACACTGAAGCTTTCTTT. Protein: CASSVLALNTEAFF.

The chain uses TRBV27 and TRBJ2-6, with 7 bases aligning to TRBD2. The germline CDR1 and CDR2 sequences are MNHEY and SMNVEV (reference sequence). V lost 4 bases and J lost 0; bases outside the gene matches: 6. The CDR3 spans 17 residues. CDR3 sequence: CASSSWEGRSGANVLTF. In nucleotides, the CDR3 is TGTGCCAGCAGTTCCTGGGAGGGCCGCTCTGGGGCCAACGTCCTGACTTTC.

About this clone itself: Given a far larger clone just one base away, this is likely a sequencing read error. The DNA for the CDR3 is TGTGCCAGAAGTTACGGGACAGACAACACCGGGGAGCTGTTTTTT. The encoded protein is CARSYGTDNTGELFF. This rearrangement joins TRBV6-5 to TRBJ2-2; 7 bases map to TRBD1. Germline CDR1 and CDR2: MNHEY and SVGAGI. This CDR3 spans 15 amino acids.

The chain has TRBV5-1 and TRBJ1-1; TRBD1 agrees at 11 bases. Germline values: CDR1 SGHRS, CDR2 YFSETQ. This CDR3 is built from 14 residues. Trimming took 4 bases from V and 6 from J; bases not matched to a gene: 5. This CDR3 is CASSKGQGGSEAFF. Written as DNA, the CDR3 is TGCGCCAGCAGCAAGGGACAGGGGGGATCTGAAGCTTTCTTT.

The J gene is TRBJ1-1, the V gene TRBV10-3, with D maybe TRBD1 (5 bases). Trimming removed 4 bases at V and 14 bases at J, with 14 bases between. Germline V gene lookup returns CDR1 ENHRY and CDR2 SYGVKD. The CDR3 loop spans 11 amino acids. The CDR3 DNA reads TGTGCCATCAGTGGTCGGGGCTTATTCTTCTTT. It is translated as CAISGRGLFFF.

The chain uses TRBV5-1 and TRBJ2-7, with D possibly being TRBD1 (7 bases). This CDR3 region has 13 residues. Germline CDR1 SGHRS, CDR2 YFSETQ. V dropped 3 bases and J dropped 5 bases, with 12 bases sitting between them. The CDR3 spells CASSSRGDHEQYF. CDR3 bases: TGCGCCAGCAGCTCCAGGGGGGACCACGAGCAGTACTTC. The full variable domain, rest sourced from reference TRBV5-1 and TRBJ2-7, is KAGVTQTPRYLIKTRGQQVTLSCSPISGHRSVSWYQQTPGQGLQFLFEYFSETQRNKGNFPGRFSGRQFSNSRSEMNVSTLELGDSALYLCASSSRGDHEQYFGPGTRLTVT.

The J gene is TRBJ2-5, the V gene TRBV7-9; D is unresolved. V dropped 5 bases and J dropped 1 base, with 14 bases sitting between them. Germline V CDR1 and CDR2: SEHNR, FQNEAQ (reference sequence). The CDR3 spans 15 residues. The CDR3 region has the DNA TGTGCCAGCAGCGTCAGTCATTGGACCCAAGAGACCCAGTACTTC. It encodes CASSVSHWTQETQYF.

V and J are TRBV5-1 and TRBJ1-1; the D gene is possibly TRBD1 (5 bases). Trimming removed 0 bases at V and 1 base at J, with 7 bases between. The CDR3 runs 14 residues. Germline loops: CDR1 SGHRS, CDR2 YFSETQ. The CDR3 sequence is CASSLGGANTEAFF. CDR3 DNA sequence: TGCGCCAGCAGCTTGGGAGGGGCGAACACTGAAGCTTTCTTT.

The chain recombines TRBV11-2 with TRBJ2-1; D is possibly TRBD1 (5 bases). The CDR3 is 16 amino acids. V lost 1 base and J lost 5, with 15 bases in between. Germline CDR1 reads SGHAT; CDR2 reads FQNNGV. CDR3 nucleotide sequence: TGTGCCAGCAGCTTAGGGGGCTATCTCCCTAACAATGAGCAGTTCTTC. Translation gives CASSLGGYLPNNEQFF.

This chain uses TRBV15 with TRBJ1-2; tentative D call: TRBD1 (5 bases). Germline values: CDR1 LNHNV, CDR2 YYDKDF (reference sequence). This CDR3 is built from 15 residues. The ends were cut back, 0 bases at V and 4 bases at J, with 12 bases in the middle. The CDR3, as DNA: TGTGCCACCAGCAGAGATTGGGCAGGGAGCTATGGCTACACCTTC. Encoded protein: CATSRDWAGSYGYTF. The full variable domain, completed using reference TRBV15 and TRBJ1-2, is DAMVIQNPRYQVTQFGKPVTLSCSQTLNHNVMYWYQQKSSQAPKLLFHYYDKDFNNEADTPDNFQSRRPNTSFCFLDIRSPGLGDTAMYLCATSRDWAGSYGYTFGSGTRLTVV.

The chain couples TRBV2 to TRBJ2-7, with 11 nucleotides matching TRBD1. With 7 bases clipped from V and 6 bases from J, the junction kept 2 bases outside the gene matches. There are 12 residues in the CDR3. Germline V lookup: CDR1 SNHLY, CDR2 FYNNEI. The CDR3 nucleotides read TGTGCCAGCATGGACAGGGGGCTCGAGCAGTACTTC. Amino acids: CASMDRGLEQYF.

Only a few counts were recorded for this clone. This chain uses TRBV30 with TRBJ1-4; D not resolved. Trimming pared 2 bases from V and 8 bases from J, leaving 18 bases between. The CDR3 is made up of 15 amino acids. The germline CDR1 and CDR2 sequences are GTSNPN and SVGIG (reference sequence). The DNA for the CDR3 is TGTGCCTGGAGTCCCCTGGGCAGCGAAGTGGAAAAACTGTTTTTT. Protein sequence: CAWSPLGSEVEKLFF.

Turning to this clone: The likely explanation is a read error, given a far larger clone one base away. The same CDR3 can be traced to other DNA sequences in this sample. The gene calls are TRBV30 and TRBJ1-5; tentatively, D is TRBD1 (5 bases). CDR3 length equals 15 residues. Germline V gene sequence: CDR1 GTSNPN, CDR2 SVGIG (reference sequence). Trimming stripped 3 bases from V and 2 bases from J, with 14 bases between. CDR3 sequence: CAWSLRTGGNQPQHF. The DNA for the CDR3 is TGTGCCTGGAGCCTTCGTACAGGAGGCAATCAGCCCCAGCATTTT.

Note on this clone: Just one base apart from a much larger clone, this may be a read error. The sample contains more than one DNA sequence encoding this CDR3. CDR3 residues: CASSSGTDFYGYTF. In DNA form, the CDR3 reads TGTGCCAGCAGCTCTGGGACCGATTTCTATGGCTACACCTTC. The J gene is TRBJ1-2, the V gene TRBV14; D is possibly TRBD1 (5 bases). The CDR3 spans 14 residues. Per the germline V gene, CDR1 is SGHDN and CDR2 is FVKESK. V was shortened by 5 bases and J by 4 bases, with 14 bases between the two germline ends.

This clone has a single count. The chain is built from TRBV4-1 and TRBJ2-5; D is unresolved. Trimming left V 1 base short and J 5 bases short, with 20 bases between. Germline V gene lookup returns CDR1 MGHRA and CDR2 YSYEKL. The CDR3 is 17 amino acids. In DNA form, the CDR3 reads TGCGCCAGCAGCCAAGGGGGTAGTAGGGCTCGGCGGGAGACCCAGTACTTC. Translation: CASSQGGSRARRETQYF.

J is TRBJ1-2 and V is TRBV19; no clear D gene. V was pared by 3 bases and J by 10 bases, with 12 bases between. The germline V gene has CDR1 LNHDA and CDR2 SQIVND (reference sequence). The CDR3 spans 12 residues. The CDR3 protein is CASSMPRGLYTF. CDR3 sequence (DNA): TGTGCCAGTAGTATGCCCCGAGGGCTCTACACCTTC.

V usage is TRBV19 and J usage is TRBJ2-7; either TRBD1 or TRBD2 may fit D (6 bases each). This CDR3 contains 16 residues. V was clipped by 7 bases and J by 2 bases, with 21 bases between them. CDR1 is LNHDA and CDR2 is SQIVND in the germline V gene (reference sequence). Here the CDR3 DNA reads TGTGCCAGTACCCCGGGGGCTATCGTCGGGACCTACGAGCAGTACTTC. It specifies CASTPGAIVGTYEQYF. The variable domain in full, completed from reference TRBV19 and TRBJ2-7, reads DGGITQSPKYLFRKEGQNVTLSCEQNLNHDAMYWYRQDPGQGLRLIYYSQIVNDFQKGDIAEGYSVSREKKESFPLTVTSAQKNPTAFYLCASTPGAIVGTYEQYFGPGTRLTVT.

The chain is built from TRBV5-1 and TRBJ2-7; 7 bases align to TRBD1. Germline lookup yields CDR1 SGHRS and CDR2 YFSETQ. The CDR3 length is 13 residues. V lost 2 bases to trimming and J lost 3 bases; unmatched junction nucleotides: 2. The CDR3 reads CASSFGQDYEQYF. The CDR3 DNA reads as TGCGCCAGCAGCTTTGGACAGGACTACGAGCAGTACTTC.

The V call is TRBV6-6, the J call TRBJ2-1, with D perhaps matching TRBD2 (5 bases). Trimming removed 4 bases from V and 5 bases from J, with 15 bases in between. The V gene's germline CDR1 is MNHNY and CDR2 SVGAGI (reference sequence). This CDR3 has 15 residues. CDR3 bases: TGTGCCAGCAGTTTCTCCCCACCGGGGAACAATGAGCAGTTCTTC. Amino acids: CASSFSPPGNNEQFF.

This clone was seen just once. The chain links TRBV30 to TRBJ2-3; the match to TRBD2 covers 9 bases. V dropped 5 bases and J dropped 3; count of bases not matched to a gene: 6. The CDR3 is 14 amino acids. Germline V gene data show CDR1 as GTSNPN and CDR2 as SVGIG (reference sequence). The CDR3 reads CAWLAGVSTDTQYF. CDR3 nucleotides: TGTGCCTGGTTAGCGGGAGTGTCGACAGATACGCAGTATTTT.

CDR3 sequence (DNA): TGCGCCAGCAGCCTCCAGATGACAGGGGAAGAGACCCAGTACTTC. It encodes CASSLQMTGEETQYF. V usage is TRBV4-3 and J usage is TRBJ2-5; TRBD1 aligns across 8 bases. From germline, CDR1 is LGHNA and CDR2 YSLEER. V gave up 4 bases and J gave up 3 bases; unmatched junction bases: 7. The CDR3 runs 15 residues.

Comments on this clone: Germline is not matched at one junction end, which may reflect a read error. This sequence joins TRBV28 and TRBJ1-1, with a possible D match to TRBD1 (6 bases). Germline loops: CDR1 MDHEN, CDR2 SYDVKM. The CDR3 totals 15 residues. The CDR3 loop reads CASSPYDRRNTEASF. In DNA form, the CDR3 reads TGTGCCAGCAGTCCCTACGACAGGAGAAACACCGAAGCTTCCTTT.

This clone was found once. This sequence is one base from a far larger clone and is likely a read error. CDR3 in DNA: TGTGCCTTGAGTGTACAGAGCAATCAGCCCCAGCATTTT. Its protein product is CALSVQSNQPQHF. This rearrangement joins TRBV30 to TRBJ1-5, with D uncertain. CDR1 and CDR2 from the germline V gene are GTSNPN and SVGIG (reference sequence). This CDR3 comprises 13 residues. Looking up the rest from reference TRBV30 and TRBJ1-5 gives the full variable domain: SQTIHQWPATLVQPVGSPLSLECTVEGTSNPNLYWYRQAAGRGLQLLFYSVGIGQISSEVPQNLSASRPQDRQFILSSKKLLLSDSGFYLCALSVQSNQPQHFGDGTRLSIL.

The rearrangement uses TRBV7-2 and TRBJ1-2; D remains unclear. The V and J ends lost 5 bases and 6 bases respectively, with 13 bases between them. Germline loops: CDR1 SGHTA, CDR2 FQGNSA. The CDR3 loop spans 13 amino acids. The DNA for the CDR3 is TGTGCCAGCAGCCTTCTCACTGTGGATGGCTACACCTTC. Amino acid sequence: CASSLLTVDGYTF.

The chain joins TRBV11-2 to TRBJ2-1; TRBD2 aligns across 7 bases. The germline V gene has CDR1 SGHAT and CDR2 FQNNGV. The V gene end was trimmed by 5 bases and the J gene end by 4 bases; junction bases not matched to a gene: 8. This CDR3 region has 15 residues. For the CDR3, the DNA is TGTGCCAGCAGCCTGCTCGGGGGAGGGTACAATGAGCAGTTCTTC. Translated, it gives CASSLLGGGYNEQFF.

The chain couples TRBV20-1 to TRBJ2-7; a possible D gene is TRBD1 (5 bases). V was pared by 0 bases and J by 6 bases, with 6 bases between. The CDR3 contains 11 residues. Germline CDR1 reads DFQATT; CDR2 reads SNEGSKA (reference sequence). The CDR3 nucleotides read TGCAGTGCTAGAGATAGGGGCGAGCAGTACTTC. It specifies CSARDRGEQYF.